This T cell receptor (beta chain) was observed in a study of T cells in localized non-small cell lung cancer. TCRdb keeps only in-frame clones here, not all; method: immunoSEQ multiplex PCR. The sample has 70,000 to 100,000 clones, 65% to 85% seen once. V lost 1 base to trimming and J lost 2 bases; unmatched junction nucleotides: 7. This CDR3 comprises 16 residues. Germline loops: CDR1 LGHNA, CDR2 YNFKEQ. Of note for this clone: Its target is not known.

Overall study findings and caveats: The study detected a median about 60 of the top 100 tumor clones in adjacent lung. Uninvolved adjacent lung, not tumor, had the highest T cell clonality.

This TCR was sampled from a female donor of 60 years or more with stage I lung adenocarcinoma. The starting material was peripheral blood, obtained before any cancer treatment. The chain recombines TRBV4-2 with TRBJ2-7, with 8 bases matching TRBD2. The DNA of the CDR3 is TGTGCCAGCAGCCAAGGAGGGCGGGAGGCCACCTACGAGCAGTACTTC. It encodes CASSQGGREATYEQYF.